This paragraph covers one T cell receptor beta chain sequence. Its antigen is unidentified. This table comes from immunoSEQ multiplex PCR, and its TCRdb copy is limited to in-frame clones, with some not included. The sample lists roughly 19,000 clones; around 97% were seen once. The source of the sample is a study of monozygotic twins with cystic fibrosis. The V gene lost 5 bases and the J gene lost 3 bases, with 10 bases spanning the gap. Germline CDR1 is SGHTA and CDR2 is FQGNSA. CDR3 size: 13 residues. Findings and limits, study-wide: V usage most resembled the co-twin in 13 of 16 pairs. Clonality was generally low (median approximately 0.0095), higher in the most severe patients.

Source material: blood. The clonotype originates from a woman in her twenties or thirties with cystic fibrosis. The chain joins TRBV7-2 to TRBJ1-1, with D tentatively TRBD1 (5 bases). The DNA of the CDR3 is TGTGCCAGCAGCCCCCAGGGATACACTGAAGCTTTCTTT. This translates into CASSPQGYTEAFF.